The 24 T cell receptor beta chains below all came from one sample that was sequenced in a study of blood T cells in healthy people across ages. Alongside a J-beta primer mix, a sample-barcoded 5' primer served in a second PCR lasting about 6 to 11 cycles. TCRdb analysed the 5' RACE reads with MiXCR anew, one entry per CDR3 protein. This table has about a million distinct CDR3 sequences, around two fifths appearing once. What was sequenced was blood. These receptors were taken from a man in his late teens or twenties in good health.

V is TRBV27 and J is TRBJ2-1; TRBD1 or TRBD2 may be the D gene (5 bases each). V was shortened by 1 base and J by 2 bases, with 12 bases between the two germline ends. Germline V gene lookup returns CDR1 MNHEY and CDR2 SMNVEV (reference sequence). This CDR3 is 16 amino acids long. CDR3 bases: TGTGCCAGCAGTTTATGGCCCGGGGCAACCTACAATGAGCAGTTCTTC. Encoded protein: CASSLWPGATYNEQFF.

Of note for this clonotype: A read error may produce the germline difference seen at one junction end. The V gene is TRBV11-2, the J gene TRBJ1-1; 10 positions agree with TRBD1. Germline V gives CDR1 SGHAT, CDR2 FQNNGV. The CDR3 runs to 20 residues. The CDR3 spells CASSLDNPQTGGLMNTVAFF. The CDR3 coding sequence is TGTGCCAGCAGCTTAGATAATCCCCAGACAGGGGGCCTCATGAACACTGTAGCTTTCTTT.

The chain joins TRBV28 to TRBJ1-6; D might be TRBD1 (5 bases). Germline V gene sequence: CDR1 MDHEN, CDR2 SYDVKM. This CDR3 spans 15 amino acids. V lost 4 bases, J lost 15 bases, and 22 bases lay in between. The CDR3 DNA sequence: TGTGCCAGCAGTTCCCCTAGGGCCGGGACTCGTGGCCTCCACTTT. Its translation is CASSSPRAGTRGLHF.

This rearrangement joins TRBV11-3 to TRBJ2-3, with D maybe TRBD2 (5 bases). V was cut by 5 bases and J by 0 bases, with 15 bases left in between. This CDR3 is 16 amino acids long. Germline CDR1 and CDR2: SGHNT and YENEEA. In DNA form, the CDR3 reads TGTGCCAGCAGCCCCCGGACGGGGTTTAGCACAGATACGCAGTATTTT. Its protein product is CASSPRTGFSTDTQYF.

The chain joins TRBV6-1 to TRBJ2-7; 12 positions match TRBD1. With 6 bases clipped from V and 0 bases from J, the junction kept 9 bases outside the gene matches. The CDR3 spans 17 residues. Germline CDR1 is MNHNS and CDR2 is SASEGT. The CDR3 DNA reads as TGTGCCAGCAGACGGGACAGGGGGCTTCCTTACTCCTACGAGCAGTACTTC. Its protein is CASRRDRGLPYSYEQYF.

The chain combines TRBV29-1 with TRBJ2-7; either TRBD1 or TRBD2 may fit D (6 bases each). CDR1 is SQVTM and CDR2 is ANQGSEA in the germline V gene. The V end lost 5 bases, the J end lost 4 bases, and 12 bases lay between the germline ends. The length of the CDR3 is 12 residues. Here the CDR3 reads CSVFQGGYEQYF. CDR3 coding DNA: TGCAGCGTTTTCCAAGGGGGGTACGAGCAGTACTTC.

The chain uses TRBV6-5 and TRBJ1-1; D is undetermined. The CDR3 sequence is 14 residues long. The V gene's germline CDR1 is MNHEY and CDR2 SVGAGI. Trimming removed 6 bases at V and 0 bases at J, with 11 bases between. The CDR3 spells CASRNDIMNTEAFF. The CDR3 DNA follows: TGTGCCAGCAGAAACGATATAATGAACACTGAAGCTTTCTTT.

This chain links TRBV7-9 with TRBJ1-2, with D hard to call. Germline V lookup: CDR1 SEHNR, CDR2 FQNEAQ (reference sequence). The V and J ends lost 5 bases and 4 bases respectively, with 11 bases between them. The CDR3 covers 13 residues. DNA for the CDR3: TGTGCCAGCAGCCCGGACTTTCTCTATGGCTACACCTTC. As protein: CASSPDFLYGYTF.

The chain recombines TRBV5-1 with TRBJ2-1; the D is unclear. V gave up 1 base and J gave up 0 bases, with 11 bases separating them. The CDR3 contains 16 residues. Per the germline V gene, CDR1 is SGHRS and CDR2 is YFSETQ. The CDR3 region has the DNA TGCGCCAGCAGCTTGACCGCGAAGAGCTCCTACAATGAGCAGTTCTTC. Its translation is CASSLTAKSSYNEQFF.

This chain joins TRBV29-1 and TRBJ1-4, with 8 nucleotides matching TRBD1. The trim removed 5 bases at V and 3 bases at J, leaving 5 bases unmatched. From germline, CDR1 is SQVTM and CDR2 ANQGSEA. This CDR3 region has 14 residues. The CDR3 loop reads CSVSTGEANEKLFF. DNA of the CDR3: TGCAGCGTTTCGACAGGGGAGGCTAATGAAAAACTGTTTTTT. The full variable domain, completed using reference TRBV29-1 and TRBJ1-4, is SAVISQKPSRDICQRGTSLTIQCQVDSQVTMMFWYRQQPGQSLTLIATANQGSEATYESGFVIDKFPISRPNLTFSTLTVSNMSPEDSSIYLCSVSTGEANEKLFFGSGTQLSVL.

This clonotype was detected a few times. The V gene is TRBV5-1, the J gene TRBJ2-2, with 8 positions matching TRBD2. The CDR3 contains 16 residues. Germline V CDR1 and CDR2: SGHRS, YFSETQ. J was trimmed by 2 bases and V by 2 bases; bases with no gene match: 5. The DNA of the CDR3 is TGCGCCAGCAGCTTTGGACTAGCAGACAACACCGGGGAGCTGTTTTTT. Amino acid sequence: CASSFGLADNTGELFF.

This clonotype appeared a single time. V usage is TRBV6-5 and J usage is TRBJ2-3; TRBD2 aligns across 10 bases. In germline, CDR1 is MNHEY, CDR2 SVGAGI. CDR3 length: 15 amino acids. Germline trimming cut 7 bases from V and 2 bases from J; bases unmatched to any gene: 6. The DNA of the CDR3 is TGTGCCAGCACCCAACTAGCGGGGTCCACAGATACGCAGTATTTT. The encoded protein is CASTQLAGSTDTQYF.

The chain couples TRBV18 to TRBJ2-5, with 10 bases aligning to TRBD2. This CDR3 comprises 16 residues. Germline V gives CDR1 KGHSH, CDR2 LQKENI. J lost 1 base, V lost 3 bases, and 5 bases had no gene match. In nucleotides, the CDR3 is TGTGCCAGCTCACCTTTCGGACTAGCGGTCCAAGAGACCCAGTACTTC. It codes for CASSPFGLAVQETQYF.

This clonotype was counted between two and nine times. The chain carries TRBV29-1 and TRBJ1-1, with unresolved D. This CDR3 contains 13 residues. The ends were cut back, 3 bases at V and 1 base at J, with 9 bases in the middle. CDR1 and CDR2 from the germline V gene are SQVTM and ANQGSEA. CDR3 amino acids: CSVDDTTNTEAFF. The CDR3 DNA follows: TGCAGCGTTGACGATACAACGAACACTGAAGCTTTCTTT.

There are a few counts of this clonotype. The chain has TRBV20-1 and TRBJ1-1; the D gene is possibly TRBD1 (5 bases). The CDR3 has 13 residues. Trimming took 5 bases from V and 2 from J, leaving 12 bases between them. Germline V lookup: CDR1 DFQATT, CDR2 SNEGSKA (reference sequence). The CDR3 loop is CSAGPGPNTEAFF. The CDR3 DNA follows: TGCAGTGCTGGCCCAGGGCCCAACACTGAAGCTTTCTTT.

This clonotype was seen once. The chain carries TRBV11-1 and TRBJ1-1, with D unresolved. Germline V CDR1 and CDR2: SGHAT, FQDESV (reference sequence). V shed 1 base and J shed 3 bases, with 9 bases lying between them. The CDR3 extends over 14 amino acids. The CDR3 DNA follows: TGTGCCAGCAGCTTAGGAGACCTACACACTGAAGCTTTCTTT. Its protein is CASSLGDLHTEAFF.

CDR3 residues: CASSLIGDITEAFF. DNA for the CDR3: TGTGCCAGCAGCTTAATAGGGGACATCACTGAAGCTTTCTTT. The rearrangement uses TRBV7-3 and TRBJ1-1; D might be TRBD1 (6 bases). The V and J ends lost 1 base and 4 bases respectively, with 10 bases between them. The CDR3 covers 14 residues. Germline V gives CDR1 SGHTA, CDR2 FQGTGA.

This clonotype was counted at least ten times. The chain is built from TRBV29-1 and TRBJ1-2; 9 nucleotides align to TRBD1. V was clipped by 7 bases and J by 6 bases; unmatched bases: 9. The CDR3 is 13 residues long. Per germline, CDR1 SQVTM and CDR2 ANQGSEA. CDR3 region: CSAPGQGVHGYTF. The CDR3, as DNA: TGCAGCGCACCGGGACAGGGCGTTCATGGCTACACCTTC. Full variable domain (missing parts from reference TRBV29-1 and TRBJ1-2): SAVISQKPSRDICQRGTSLTIQCQVDSQVTMMFWYRQQPGQSLTLIATANQGSEATYESGFVIDKFPISRPNLTFSTLTVSNMSPEDSSIYLCSAPGQGVHGYTFGSGTRLTVV.

The sample holds a few counts of this clonotype. The chain uses TRBV6-5 and TRBJ2-5, with D unresolved. The CDR3 consists of 13 residues. Germline V CDR1 and CDR2: MNHEY, SVGAGI. Trimming removed 2 bases from V and 7 bases from J, with 11 bases in between. CDR3 DNA: TGTGCCAGCAGTTACACCGGTCCCGGGACCCAGTACTTC. Encoded protein: CASSYTGPGTQYF.

The chain links TRBV20-1 to TRBJ1-2; TRBD1 matches at 8 bases. Germline-derived CDR1 and CDR2 are DFQATT and SNEGSKA (reference sequence). The ends lost 5 bases at V and 4 bases at J; junction bases unmatched: 6. CDR3 size: 13 residues. The CDR3 spells CSADGQGAYGYTF. CDR3 bases: TGCAGTGCTGACGGACAGGGAGCCTATGGCTACACCTTC.

This clonotype was counted only a few times. The gene calls are TRBV4-3 and TRBJ1-2; 9 bases map to TRBD1. The CDR3 covers 15 residues. Germline CDR1 and CDR2: LGHNA and YSLEER. V shed 0 bases and J 7 bases; nucleotides not matched to a gene: 6. CDR3 amino acids: CASSQEWGTGRGYTF. In DNA, the CDR3 is TGCGCCAGCAGCCAAGAGTGGGGGACAGGGCGTGGCTACACCTTC.

The chain employs TRBV2 and TRBJ2-7; 7 bases line up with TRBD1. The J segment lost 4 bases and the V segment lost 6 bases, leaving 9 bases of the junction unmatched. The CDR3 consists of 14 residues. In germline, CDR1 is SNHLY, CDR2 FYNNEI. As DNA, the CDR3 is TGTGCCAGCAGGGGAACGACACAGGGGTACGAGCAGTACTTC. This encodes CASRGTTQGYEQYF.

This sequence joins TRBV18 and TRBJ2-7; no reliable D call. V dropped 2 bases and J dropped 4 bases, with 9 bases sitting between them. From germline, CDR1 is KGHSH and CDR2 LQKENI. The CDR3 consists of 13 residues. The CDR3 loop reads CASSPDIVYEQYF. For the CDR3, the DNA is TGTGCCAGCTCACCAGATATAGTTTACGAGCAGTACTTC.

Points on this clonotype: This clone may be a read error of a much larger clone one base away. The chain couples TRBV3-1 to TRBJ1-1; maybe TRBD1 (6 bases). This CDR3 contains 14 residues. Deletions cut 7 bases from V and 4 bases from J, with 16 bases between. CDR1 is LGHDT and CDR2 is YNNKEL in the germline V gene (reference sequence). As DNA, the CDR3 is TGTGCCAGCAACCGGAACAGGGAGGGCACTGAAGCTTTCTTT. Protein sequence: CASNRNREGTEAFF.